This T cell receptor (beta chain) was sequenced in a study of CD8 T cell repertoires and HIV-1 epitope variants. The V gene's germline CDR1 is MDHEN and CDR2 SYDVKM. The CDR3 is 14 amino acids. V gave up 3 bases and J gave up 6 bases, with 14 bases separating them. The table came from immunoSEQ multiplex PCR; TCRdb's copy has only in-frame clones and leaves some out. The table lists roughly 100,000 clones, roughly four fifths of them singletons, with roughly 25% in the top ten. The chain has TRBV28 and TRBJ1-1, with D hard to call. The specimen was uncultured baseline CD8+ T cells from peripheral blood mononuclear cells (PBMCs). This TCR was sampled from a male donor with HIV. This CDR3 is CASSFSIPEAEAFF. In DNA form, the CDR3 reads TGTGCCAGCAGTTTCTCGATACCAGAGGCTGAAGCTTTCTTT.